These T cell receptor beta chains were read from a single sample in a study of T cells in Graves' hyperthyroidism and ophthalmopathy. TCRdb ran MiXCR on the multiplex PCR reads and lists one entry per CDR3 protein. The sample lists around 600,000 distinct CDR3 sequences; about 45% were seen once. The sample consisted of peripheral blood or thyroid tissue (not recorded which). The source of these receptors is an adult man with Graves' disease, either hyperthyroidism or ophthalmopathy (not recorded which). The CDR3 runs from the conserved cysteine through the conserved F or W. The D gene is left open where the match is weak. Part of the rows lack a size; the others show once, few, many or a class for expanded clones.

clone_size: many
j_call: TRBJ1-4
d_call: .
v_call: TRBV29-1
cdr3_aa: CSVGPARGGEKLFF
cdr3_nt: TGCAGCGTTGGGCCCGCACGGGGCGGAGAAAAACTGTTTTTT

clone_size: few
j_call: TRBJ1-3
d_call: .
v_call: TRBV5-1
cdr3_aa: CASSLGQSSGNTIYF
cdr3_nt: TGCGCCAGCAGCTTGGGACAGAGCTCTGGAAACACCATATATTTT

clone_size: .
j_call: TRBJ1-1
d_call: TRBD1
v_call: TRBV7-6
cdr3_aa: CASSRGQGQETATFF
cdr3_nt: TGTGCCAGCAGTCGAGGACAGGGACAGGAGACTGCGACTTTCTTT

clone_size: few
j_call: TRBJ1-1
d_call: .
v_call: TRBV6-5
cdr3_aa: CASSYMGAEAFF
cdr3_nt: TGTGCCAGCAGTTACATGGGGGCTGAAGCTTTCTTT

clone_size: .
j_call: TRBJ1-5
d_call: .
v_call: TRBV3-1
cdr3_aa: CASSQVASNQPQHF
cdr3_nt: TGTGCCAGCAGCCAAGTGGCGAGCAATCAGCCCCAGCATTTT

clone_size: .
j_call: TRBJ1-1
d_call: .
v_call: TRBV10-3
cdr3_aa: CAISESGEAFF
cdr3_nt: TGTGCCATCAGTGAATCGGGCGAAGCTTTCTTT

clone_size: .
j_call: TRBJ2-5
d_call: .
v_call: TRBV29-1
cdr3_aa: CSVRTGAQETQYF
cdr3_nt: TGCAGCGTTAGGACCGGGGCACAAGAGACCCAGTACTTC

clone_size: many
j_call: TRBJ1-4
d_call: TRBD1
v_call: TRBV2
cdr3_aa: CASSAGTGDEKLFF
cdr3_nt: TGTGCCAGCAGCGCCGGGACAGGGGATGAAAAACTGTTTTTT

clone_size: .
j_call: TRBJ1-2
d_call: .
v_call: TRBV28
cdr3_aa: CASSLEVWGQGGYTF
cdr3_nt: TGTGCCAGCAGTTTAGAGGTGTGGGGGCAAGGCGGCTACACCTTC

clone_size: .
j_call: TRBJ1-4
d_call: TRBD1
v_call: TRBV19
cdr3_aa: CASSLQGRDEKLFF
cdr3_nt: TGTGCCAGTAGCCTACAGGGGAGGGATGAAAAACTGTTTTTT

clone_size: .
j_call: TRBJ2-7
d_call: TRBD1
v_call: TRBV29-1
cdr3_aa: CSLSQGADQYF
cdr3_nt: TGCAGCTTGAGTCAGGGGGCCGACCAGTACTTC

clone_size: .
j_call: TRBJ2-5
d_call: .
v_call: TRBV29-1
cdr3_aa: CSVEDPPGRWGTQYF
cdr3_nt: TGCAGCGTTGAAGACCCTCCCGGGCGGTGGGGGACCCAGTACTTC

clone_size: few
j_call: TRBJ2-5
d_call: .
v_call: TRBV5-1
cdr3_aa: CASSLGGLAAPQETQYF
cdr3_nt: TGCGCCAGCAGCTTGGGGGGGCTAGCGGCTCCCCAAGAGACCCAGTACTTC

clone_size: .
j_call: TRBJ2-2
d_call: .
v_call: TRBV20-1
cdr3_aa: CSARWGSTGELFF
cdr3_nt: TGCAGTGCTCGATGGGGGAGCACCGGGGAGCTGTTTTTT

clone_size: many
j_call: TRBJ1-2
d_call: .
v_call: TRBV10-3
cdr3_aa: CAISDREMDGYTF
cdr3_nt: TGTGCCATCAGTGACAGGGAGATGGATGGCTACACCTTC

clone_size: .
j_call: TRBJ2-7
d_call: .
v_call: TRBV20-1
cdr3_aa: CSANSMDYSSYEQYF
cdr3_nt: TGCAGTGCTAATTCAATGGACTACAGCTCCTACGAGCAGTACTTC

clone_size: .
j_call: TRBJ2-5
d_call: .
v_call: TRBV10-3
cdr3_aa: CAIGESWQGVKETQYF
cdr3_nt: TGTGCCATCGGTGAGTCGTGGCAGGGTGTAAAAGAGACCCAGTACTTC

clone_size: .
j_call: TRBJ1-2
d_call: .
v_call: TRBV6-1
cdr3_aa: CASSRRQRGYTF
cdr3_nt: TGTGCCAGCTCACGTCGACAGCGTGGCTACACCTTC

clone_size: .
j_call: TRBJ1-1
d_call: TRBD1
v_call: TRBV5-1
cdr3_aa: CASSSGQAPEAFF
cdr3_nt: TGCGCCAGCAGCTCAGGACAGGCCCCTGAAGCTTTCTTT

clone_size: .
j_call: TRBJ1-5
d_call: .
v_call: TRBV7-9
cdr3_aa: CAGSFDGQMNQPQHF
cdr3_nt: TGTGCCGGCAGCTTCGACGGACAGATGAATCAGCCCCAGCATTTT

clone_size: few
j_call: TRBJ1-5
d_call: TRBD1
v_call: TRBV10-3
cdr3_aa: CASSRGQRNQPQHF
cdr3_nt: TGTGCCAGCTCGAGGGGACAGAGGAATCAGCCCCAGCATTTT

clone_size: .
j_call: TRBJ2-5
d_call: .
v_call: TRBV20-1
cdr3_aa: CSADSLVGPEETQYF
cdr3_nt: TGCAGTGCTGACAGCCTTGTCGGGCCGGAAGAGACCCAGTACTTC

clone_size: .
j_call: TRBJ2-7
d_call: TRBD1
v_call: TRBV24-1
cdr3_aa: CATSDFPGTGGTYGQYF
cdr3_nt: TGTGCCACCAGTGATTTCCCCGGGACAGGGGGCACCTACGGGCAGTACTTC

clone_size: .
j_call: TRBJ2-7
d_call: TRBD2
v_call: TRBV20-1
cdr3_aa: CSARPLAGGPQQYF
cdr3_nt: TGCAGTGCTAGGCCGCTAGCGGGAGGGCCACAGCAGTACTTC

clone_size: many
j_call: TRBJ1-2
d_call: .
v_call: TRBV3-1
cdr3_aa: CASSQGEGYTF
cdr3_nt: TGTGCCAGCAGCCAAGGGGAAGGCTACACCTTC